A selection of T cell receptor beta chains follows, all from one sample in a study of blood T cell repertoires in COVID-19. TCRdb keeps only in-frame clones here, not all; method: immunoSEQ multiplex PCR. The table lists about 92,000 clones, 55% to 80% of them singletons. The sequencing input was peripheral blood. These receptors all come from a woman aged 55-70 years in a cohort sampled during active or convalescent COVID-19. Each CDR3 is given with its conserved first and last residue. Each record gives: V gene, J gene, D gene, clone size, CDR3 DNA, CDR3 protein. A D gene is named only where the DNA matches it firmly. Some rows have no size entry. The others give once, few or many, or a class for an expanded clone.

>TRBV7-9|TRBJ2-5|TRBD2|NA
TGTGCCAGCAGCTTAGGAGGGCTAGCGGGACCCCAAGAGACCCAGTACTTC
CASSLGGLAGPQETQYF
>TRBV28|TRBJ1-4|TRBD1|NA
TGTGCCAGCAGTTTGACAGGGGGCAAGGAAAAACTGTTTTTT
CASSLTGGKEKLFF
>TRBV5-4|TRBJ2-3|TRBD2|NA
TGTGCCAGCAGCTCTAGGGGACTAGCGTGGGGAGATACGCAGTATTTT
CASSSRGLAWGDTQYF
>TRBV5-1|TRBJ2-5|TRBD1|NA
TGCGCCAGCAGCTTGGCCAACAGGGGGCGCCAAGAGACCCAGTACTTC
CASSLANRGRQETQYF
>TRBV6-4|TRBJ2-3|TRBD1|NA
TGTGCCAGCAGCAGGGACAGAGCCACAGATACGCAGTATTTT
CASSRDRATDTQYF
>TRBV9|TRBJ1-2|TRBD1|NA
TGTGCCAGCAGCGTAGCGCAGGGGGCTCCTGGCTACACCTTC
CASSVAQGAPGYTF
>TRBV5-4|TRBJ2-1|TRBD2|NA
TGTGCCAGCAGCTTGGCCGGGACTAGCGGGGGGTACGAGCAGTTCTTC
CASSLAGTSGGYEQFF
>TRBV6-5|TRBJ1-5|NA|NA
TGTGCCAGCAGTTTAGGCAGGGGTGGCAATCAGCCCCAGCATTTT
CASSLGRGGNQPQHF
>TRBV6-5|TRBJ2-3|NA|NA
TGTGCCAGCAGGCGGTGGACAAAGTCCACAGATACGCAGTATTTT
CASRRWTKSTDTQYF
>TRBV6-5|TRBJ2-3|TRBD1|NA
TGTGCCAGCAGCGGAGACAGGGGACGAACAGATACGCAGTATTTT
CASSGDRGRTDTQYF
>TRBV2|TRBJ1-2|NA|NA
TGTGCCAGCTCCGCAGTTAGCTCCGTCTTTGGCTACACCTTC
CASSAVSSVFGYTF
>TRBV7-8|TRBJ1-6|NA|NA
TGTGCCAGCAGCTTAGGTGTGCGGAGGGGCGATTCACCCCTCCACTTT
CASSLGVRRGDSPLHF
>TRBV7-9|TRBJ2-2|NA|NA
TGTGCCAGCAGCTTAGTTCGTCAGGGTGGCCAGCAGCTGTTTTTT
CASSLVRQGGQQLFF
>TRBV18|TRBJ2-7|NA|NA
TGTGCCAGCTCACCCCCCTCAGGCTCCTACGAGCAGTACTTC
CASSPPSGSYEQYF
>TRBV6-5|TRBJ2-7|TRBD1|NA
TGTGCCAGCACAACCAGGGACAGGGGATCCTACGAGCAGTACTTC
CASTTRDRGSYEQYF
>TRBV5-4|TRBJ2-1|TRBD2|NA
TGTGCCAGCAGCTTGGGCCAACCTAGCGGGGGTTTCGATGAGCAGTTCTTC
CASSLGQPSGGFDEQFF
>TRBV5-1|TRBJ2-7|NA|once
TGCGCCAGCAGCTTCGACAGCCCGAATTCCTACGAGCAGTACTTC
CASSFDSPNSYEQYF
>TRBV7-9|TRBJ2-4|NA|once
TGTGCCAGCAGCTCAAACCAGGGTAAAGACGCCAAAAACATTCAGTACTTC
CASSSNQGKDAKNIQYF
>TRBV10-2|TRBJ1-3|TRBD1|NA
TGCGCCAGCCATGACAGGGGTTACGGAAACACCATATATTTT
CASHDRGYGNTIYF
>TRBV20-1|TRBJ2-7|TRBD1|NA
TGCAGTGCTCAAGGACCAGGGGGGCAGTACTTC
CSAQGPGGQYF
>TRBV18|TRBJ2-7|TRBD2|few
TGTGCCAGCTCACAGCCGGGGGGGGCCTACGAGCAGTACTTC
CASSQPGGAYEQYF
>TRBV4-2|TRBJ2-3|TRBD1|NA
TGTGCCAGCAGCCAAGATCCAGGGGGTTTGATCACAGATACGCAGTATTTT
CASSQDPGGLITDTQYF
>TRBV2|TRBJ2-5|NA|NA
TGTGCCAGCAGTGGGCGGCAGCAAGAGACCCAGTACTTC
CASSGRQQETQYF
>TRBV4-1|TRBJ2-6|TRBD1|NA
TGCGCCAGCAGCCAAGAGGGACAGGGTGCCTCTGGGGCCAACGTCCTGACTTTC
CASSQEGQGASGANVLTF
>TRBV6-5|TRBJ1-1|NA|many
TGTGCCGTCCAACAGGGTAGGGGGACTGAAGCTTTCTTT
CAVQQGRGTEAFF
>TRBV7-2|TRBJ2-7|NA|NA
TGTGCCAGCAGCCAGGTGGGGCTTTACGAGCAGTACTTC
CASSQVGLYEQYF
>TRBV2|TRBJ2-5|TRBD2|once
TGTGCCAGCAGTGGAACTAGCGGGGGGGCCCGGGAGACCCAGTACTTC
CASSGTSGGARETQYF
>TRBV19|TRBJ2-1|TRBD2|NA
TGTGCCACCTCCGGGACTAGACACAATGAGCAGTTCTTC
CATSGTRHNEQFF
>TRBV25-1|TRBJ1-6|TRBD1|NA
TGTGCCAGCAGTGACGATTCCCCGGGACAGGCGGGTTCACCCCTCCACTTT
CASSDDSPGQAGSPLHF
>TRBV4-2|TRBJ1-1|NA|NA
TGTGCCAGCAGCCAAGATCGAACAGGAAAGAACACTGAAGCTTTCTTT
CASSQDRTGKNTEAFF
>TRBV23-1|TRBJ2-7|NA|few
TGCGCCAGCAGTCAAGGAGGAGTTTACGAGCAGTACTTC
CASSQGGVYEQYF
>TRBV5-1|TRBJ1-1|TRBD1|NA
TGCGCCAGCAGCGGAACCAGGGGGATGAACACTGAAGCTTTCTTT
CASSGTRGMNTEAFF
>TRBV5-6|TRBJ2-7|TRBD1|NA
TGTGCCAGCAGCTGGACAGGGTCCTACGAGCAGTACTTC
CASSWTGSYEQYF
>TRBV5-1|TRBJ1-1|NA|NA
TGCGCCAGCAGCTCGACAGGCCTACCGAACACTGAAGCTTTCTTT
CASSSTGLPNTEAFF
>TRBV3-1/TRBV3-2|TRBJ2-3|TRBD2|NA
TGTGCCAGCAGACCTAGCGGGGGGCCTGATACGCAGTATTTT
CASRPSGGPDTQYF
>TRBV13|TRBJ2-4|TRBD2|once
TGTGCCAGCAGCCGGGGACTAGCGGGGGAGGGAGTAGCCAAAAACATTCAGTACTTC
CASSRGLAGEGVAKNIQYF
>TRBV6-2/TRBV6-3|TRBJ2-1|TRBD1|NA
TGTGCCAGCAGTTACTTGGGACAGGGGTTCTACAATGAGCAGTTCTTC
CASSYLGQGFYNEQFF
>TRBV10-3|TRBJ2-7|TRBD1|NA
TGTGCCATCAGTGCCGATTGGACAGGGGCTTCCTACGAGCAGTACTTC
CAISADWTGASYEQYF
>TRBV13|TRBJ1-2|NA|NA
TGTGCCAGCAGCTTAGGGAGTCCCGGCTACACCTTC
CASSLGSPGYTF
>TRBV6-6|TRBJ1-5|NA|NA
TGTGCCAGCAAGGGTGGTCAGGGAACCAATCAGCCCCAGCGTTTT
CASKGGQGTNQPQRF
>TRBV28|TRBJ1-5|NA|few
TGTGCCAGCTCGAACAGGGAGGGTAGTCAGCCCCAGCATTTT
CASSNREGSQPQHF
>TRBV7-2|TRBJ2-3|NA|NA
TGTGCCAGCAGCCGAGATACAGATACGCAGTATTTT
CASSRDTDTQYF
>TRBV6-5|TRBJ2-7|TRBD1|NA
TGTGCCAGCAGTTACTCGCACAGGGGGAAATACGAGCAGTACTTC
CASSYSHRGKYEQYF
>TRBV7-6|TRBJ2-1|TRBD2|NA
TGTGCCAGCAGCTTAGCCGGGACTAGCTTGCTCTACAATGAGCAGTTCTTC
CASSLAGTSLLYNEQFF
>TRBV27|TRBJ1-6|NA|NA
TGTGCCAGCAGTTTATCGGGACACAGAAGCTCCTATAATTCACCCCTCCACTTT
CASSLSGHRSSYNSPLHF
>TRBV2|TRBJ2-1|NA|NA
TGTGCCAGCAGGATTAGCGGCGGGGAGCAGTTCTTC
CASRISGGEQFF
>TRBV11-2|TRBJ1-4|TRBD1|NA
TGTGCCAGCAGCAAAGGACAGGGGAATGAAAAACTGTTTTTT
CASSKGQGNEKLFF
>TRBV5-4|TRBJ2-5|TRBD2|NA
TGTGCCAGCAGCACTTCGGGGGGACGGGAGACCCAGTACTTC
CASSTSGGRETQYF
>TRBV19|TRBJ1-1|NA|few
TGTGCCAGTAGTATAGGACAGGCGAACACTGAAGCTTTCTTT
CASSIGQANTEAFF